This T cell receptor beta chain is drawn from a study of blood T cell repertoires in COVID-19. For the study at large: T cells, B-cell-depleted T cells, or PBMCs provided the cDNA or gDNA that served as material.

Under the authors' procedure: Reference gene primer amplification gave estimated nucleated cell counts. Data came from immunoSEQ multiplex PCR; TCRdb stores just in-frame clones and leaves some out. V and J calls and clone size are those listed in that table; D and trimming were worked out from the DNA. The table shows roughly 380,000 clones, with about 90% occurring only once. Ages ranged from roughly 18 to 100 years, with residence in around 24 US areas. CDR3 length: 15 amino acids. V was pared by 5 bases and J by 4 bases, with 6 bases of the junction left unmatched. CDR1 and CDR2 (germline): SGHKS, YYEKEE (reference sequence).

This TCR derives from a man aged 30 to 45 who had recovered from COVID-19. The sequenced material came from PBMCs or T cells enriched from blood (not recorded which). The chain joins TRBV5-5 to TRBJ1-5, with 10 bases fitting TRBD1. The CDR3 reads CASRTGTGENQPQHF. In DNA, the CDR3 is TGTGCCAGCAGAACCGGGACAGGGGAGAATCAGCCCCAGCATTTT.